This T cell receptor beta chain was recorded in a study of beta chain features in type 1 diabetes. Sequencing targeted expressed TCRB transcripts, as all isolated RNA had been reverse transcribed. TCRdb's copy holds only in-frame clones and misses some; the assay was immunoSEQ multiplex PCR. The sample holds under 350,000 clones, approximately 24% seen once. The V gene lost 4 bases and the J gene lost 3 bases, with 10 bases spanning the gap. CDR3 size: 13 residues. The germline V gene has CDR1 LGHNA and CDR2 YNFKEQ. For this clone: Antigen unknown.

Overall study findings and caveats: Moderate but significant shortening of TCRB CDR3s was recorded in all four CD4+ subsets from Type 1 diabetes patients.

Input material: naive CD4+ T cells from blood. The TCR sequence derives from a woman in her 30s with type 1 diabetes. The chain recombines TRBV4-2 with TRBJ2-7; TRBD2 is a possible D gene (6 bases). The DNA of the CDR3 is TGTGCCAGCAGCCCCCCGGGGGTCTACGAGCAGTACTTC. Protein: CASSPPGVYEQYF.